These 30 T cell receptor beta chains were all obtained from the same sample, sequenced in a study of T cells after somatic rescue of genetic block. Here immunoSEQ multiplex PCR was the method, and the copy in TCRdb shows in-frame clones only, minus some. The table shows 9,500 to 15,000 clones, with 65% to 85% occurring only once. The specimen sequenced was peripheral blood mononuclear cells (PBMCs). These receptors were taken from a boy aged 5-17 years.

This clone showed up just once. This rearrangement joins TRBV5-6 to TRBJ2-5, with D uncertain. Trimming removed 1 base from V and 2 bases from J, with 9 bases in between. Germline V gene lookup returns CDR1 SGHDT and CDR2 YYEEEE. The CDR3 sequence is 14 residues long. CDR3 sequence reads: CASSLLDLQETQYF. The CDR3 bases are TGTGCCAGCAGCTTGTTAGACCTACAAGAGACCCAGTACTTC. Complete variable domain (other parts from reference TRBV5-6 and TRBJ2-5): DAGVTQSPTHLIKTRGQQVTLRCSPKSGHDTVSWYQQALGQGPQFIFQYYEEEERQRGNFPDRFSGHQFPNYSSELNVNALLLGDSALYLCASSLLDLQETQYFGPGTRLLVL.

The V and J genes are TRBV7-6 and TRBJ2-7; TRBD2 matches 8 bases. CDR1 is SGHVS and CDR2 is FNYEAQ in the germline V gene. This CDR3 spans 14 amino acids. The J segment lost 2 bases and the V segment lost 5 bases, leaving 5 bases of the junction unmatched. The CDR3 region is CASSRVAGPYEQYF. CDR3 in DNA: TGTGCCAGCAGCCGAGTAGCGGGACCCTACGAGCAGTACTTC.

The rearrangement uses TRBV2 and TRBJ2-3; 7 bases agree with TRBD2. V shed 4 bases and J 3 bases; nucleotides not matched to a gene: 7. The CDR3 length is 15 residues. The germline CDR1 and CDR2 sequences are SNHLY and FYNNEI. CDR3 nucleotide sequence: TGTGCCAGCAGTGGAGGCGGGGGAGTGACAGATACGCAGTATTTT. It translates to CASSGGGGVTDTQYF.

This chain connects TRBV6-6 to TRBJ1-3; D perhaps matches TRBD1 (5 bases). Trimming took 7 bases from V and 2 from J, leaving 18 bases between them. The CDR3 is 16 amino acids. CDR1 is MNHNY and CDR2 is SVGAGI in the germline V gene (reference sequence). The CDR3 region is CASTSPRVGAGNTIYF. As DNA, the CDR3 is TGTGCCAGCACCTCTCCCAGGGTGGGCGCTGGAAACACCATATATTTT.

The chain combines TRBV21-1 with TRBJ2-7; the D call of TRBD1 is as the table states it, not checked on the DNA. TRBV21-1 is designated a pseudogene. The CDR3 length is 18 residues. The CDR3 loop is CASSSLRLKTGGNYEQYF. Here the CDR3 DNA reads TGTGCCAGCAGCAGTCTCCGGCTAAAGACAGGGGGAAACTACGAGCAGTACTTC.

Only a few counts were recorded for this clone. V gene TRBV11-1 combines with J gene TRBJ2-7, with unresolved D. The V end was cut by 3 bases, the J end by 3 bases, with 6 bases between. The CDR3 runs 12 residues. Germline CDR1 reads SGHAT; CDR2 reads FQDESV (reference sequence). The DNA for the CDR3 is TGTGCCAGCAGCTTGTTTAACTACGAGCAGTACTTC. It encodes CASSLFNYEQYF. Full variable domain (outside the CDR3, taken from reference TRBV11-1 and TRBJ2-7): EAEVAQSPRYKITEKSQAVAFWCDPISGHATLYWYRQILGQGPELLVQFQDESVVDDSQLPKDRFSAERLKGVDSTLKIQPAELGDSAMYLCASSLFNYEQYFGPGTRLTVT.

The CDR3 coding sequence is TGCGCCAGCAGCTTCACAGGGATGAACACTGAAGCTTTCTTT. Protein: CASSFTGMNTEAFF. The chain links TRBV5-1 to TRBJ1-1, with D perhaps TRBD1 (6 bases). This CDR3 is built from 14 residues. The V gene's germline CDR1 is SGHRS and CDR2 YFSETQ. V lost 2 bases to trimming and J lost 0 bases, with 8 bases between them.

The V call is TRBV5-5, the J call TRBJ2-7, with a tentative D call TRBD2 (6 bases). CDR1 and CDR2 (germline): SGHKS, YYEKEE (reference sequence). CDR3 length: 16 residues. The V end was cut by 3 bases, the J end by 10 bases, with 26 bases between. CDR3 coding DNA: TGTGCCAGCAGCTCCACCTGGGACCGTGGCTCCGCGGGACAGTACTTC. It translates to CASSSTWDRGSAGQYF. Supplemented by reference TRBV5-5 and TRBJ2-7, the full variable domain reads DAGVTQSPTHLIKTRGQQVTLRCSPISGHKSVSWYQQVLGQGPQFIFQYYEKEERGRGNFPDRFSARQFPNYSSELNVNALLLGDSALYLCASSSTWDRGSAGQYFGPGTRLTVT.

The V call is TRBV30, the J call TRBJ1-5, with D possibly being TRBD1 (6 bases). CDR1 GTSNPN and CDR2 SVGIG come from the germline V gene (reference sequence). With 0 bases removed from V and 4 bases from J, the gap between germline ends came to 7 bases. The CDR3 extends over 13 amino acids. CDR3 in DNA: TGTGCCTGGAGTGTAGGGGGGAATCAGCCCCAGCATTTT. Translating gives CAWSVGGNQPQHF.

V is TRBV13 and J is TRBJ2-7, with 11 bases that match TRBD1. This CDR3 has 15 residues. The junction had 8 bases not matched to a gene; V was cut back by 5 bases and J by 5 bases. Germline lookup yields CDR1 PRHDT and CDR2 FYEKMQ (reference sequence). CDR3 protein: CASSTRTGGFHEQYF. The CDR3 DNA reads TGTGCCAGCAGCACACGGACAGGGGGCTTCCACGAGCAGTACTTC.

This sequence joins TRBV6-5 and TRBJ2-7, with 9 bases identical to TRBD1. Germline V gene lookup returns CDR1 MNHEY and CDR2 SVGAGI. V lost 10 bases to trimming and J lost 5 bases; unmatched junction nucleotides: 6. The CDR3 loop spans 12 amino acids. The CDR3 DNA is TGTGCCACGACAGGGGGTAAAAACGAGCAGTACTTC. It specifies CATTGGKNEQYF.

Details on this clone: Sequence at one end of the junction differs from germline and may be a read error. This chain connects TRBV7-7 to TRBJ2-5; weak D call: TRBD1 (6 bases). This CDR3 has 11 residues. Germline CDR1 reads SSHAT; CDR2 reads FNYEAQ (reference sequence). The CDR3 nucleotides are TGTGCTAGCAGCTTAGGGGGGACCCAGTACTTC. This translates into CASSLGGTQYF.

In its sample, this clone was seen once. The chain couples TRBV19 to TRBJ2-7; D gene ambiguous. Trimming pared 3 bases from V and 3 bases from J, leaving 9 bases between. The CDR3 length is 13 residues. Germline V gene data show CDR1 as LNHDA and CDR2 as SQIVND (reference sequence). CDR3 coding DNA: TGTGCCAGTAGTATGTACAGTAACTACGAGCAGTACTTC. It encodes CASSMYSNYEQYF. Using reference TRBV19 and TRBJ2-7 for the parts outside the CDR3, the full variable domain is DGGITQSPKYLFRKEGQNVTLSCEQNLNHDAMYWYRQDPGQGLRLIYYSQIVNDFQKGDIAEGYSVSREKKESFPLTVTSAQKNPTAFYLCASSMYSNYEQYFGPGTRLTVT.

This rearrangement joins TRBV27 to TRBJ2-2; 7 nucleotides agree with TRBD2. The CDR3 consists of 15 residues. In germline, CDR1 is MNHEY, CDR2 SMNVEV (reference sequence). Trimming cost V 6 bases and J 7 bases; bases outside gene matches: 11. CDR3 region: CASRHSGLVVGELFF. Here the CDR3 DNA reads TGTGCCAGCAGACATTCTGGACTAGTTGTCGGGGAGCTGTTTTTT.

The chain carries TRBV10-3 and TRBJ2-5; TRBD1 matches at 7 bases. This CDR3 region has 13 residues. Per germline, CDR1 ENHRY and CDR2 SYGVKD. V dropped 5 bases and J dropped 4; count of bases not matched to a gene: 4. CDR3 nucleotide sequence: TGTGCCATCAGTCGACAGGGTGCAGAGACCCAGTACTTC. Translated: CAISRQGAETQYF.

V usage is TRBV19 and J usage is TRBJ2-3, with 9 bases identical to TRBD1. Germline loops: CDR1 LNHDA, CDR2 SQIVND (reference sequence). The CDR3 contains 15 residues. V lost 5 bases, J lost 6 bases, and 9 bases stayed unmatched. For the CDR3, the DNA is TGTGCCAGTAGTGTCCGGGACAGGGTCCGGGATACGCAGTATTTT. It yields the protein CASSVRDRVRDTQYF. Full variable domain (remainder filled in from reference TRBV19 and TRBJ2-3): DGGITQSPKYLFRKEGQNVTLSCEQNLNHDAMYWYRQDPGQGLRLIYYSQIVNDFQKGDIAEGYSVSREKKESFPLTVTSAQKNPTAFYLCASSVRDRVRDTQYFGPGTRLTVL.

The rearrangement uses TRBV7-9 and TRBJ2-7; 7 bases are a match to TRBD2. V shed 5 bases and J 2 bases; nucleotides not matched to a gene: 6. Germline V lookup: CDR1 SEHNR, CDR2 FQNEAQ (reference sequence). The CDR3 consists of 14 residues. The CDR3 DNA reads TGTGCCAGCAGCCAGTGGGGAGGGACCTACGAGCAGTACTTC. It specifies CASSQWGGTYEQYF.

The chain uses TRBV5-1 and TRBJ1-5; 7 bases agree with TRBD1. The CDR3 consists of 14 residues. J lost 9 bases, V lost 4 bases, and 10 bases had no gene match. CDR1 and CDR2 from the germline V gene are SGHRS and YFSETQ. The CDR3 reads CASSEGTVNGPQHF. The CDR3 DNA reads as TGCGCCAGCAGCGAGGGGACAGTCAACGGGCCCCAGCATTTT. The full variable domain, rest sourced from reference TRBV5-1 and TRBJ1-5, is KAGVTQTPRYLIKTRGQQVTLSCSPISGHRSVSWYQQTPGQGLQFLFEYFSETQRNKGNFPGRFSGRQFSNSRSEMNVSTLELGDSALYLCASSEGTVNGPQHFGDGTRLSIL.

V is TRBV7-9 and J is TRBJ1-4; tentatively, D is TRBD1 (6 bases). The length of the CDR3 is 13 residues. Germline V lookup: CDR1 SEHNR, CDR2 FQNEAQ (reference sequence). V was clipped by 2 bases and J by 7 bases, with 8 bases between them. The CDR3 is CASSLRGGEKLFF. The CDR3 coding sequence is TGTGCCAGCAGCTTAAGGGGGGGTGAAAAACTGTTTTTT.

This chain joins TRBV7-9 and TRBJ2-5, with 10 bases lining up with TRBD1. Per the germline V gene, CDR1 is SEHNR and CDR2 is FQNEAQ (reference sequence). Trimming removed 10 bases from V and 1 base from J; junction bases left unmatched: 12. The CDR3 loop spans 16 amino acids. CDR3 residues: CATAHWTGGFQETQYF. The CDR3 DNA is TGTGCCACCGCCCATTGGACAGGGGGATTCCAAGAGACCCAGTACTTC.

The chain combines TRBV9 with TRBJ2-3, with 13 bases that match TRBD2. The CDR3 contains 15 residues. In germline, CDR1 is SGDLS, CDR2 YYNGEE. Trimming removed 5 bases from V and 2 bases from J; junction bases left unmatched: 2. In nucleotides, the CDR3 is TGTGCCAGCAGGGGGACTAGCGGGGTCACAGATACGCAGTATTTT. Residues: CASRGTSGVTDTQYF.

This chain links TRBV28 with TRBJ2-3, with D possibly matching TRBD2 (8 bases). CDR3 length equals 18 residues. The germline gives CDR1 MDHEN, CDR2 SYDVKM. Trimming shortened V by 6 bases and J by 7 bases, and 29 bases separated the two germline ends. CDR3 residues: CASRPGQRSGGPIYTQYF. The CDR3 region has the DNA TGTGCCAGCAGACCGGGACAGCGCAGCGGGGGTCCCATATATACGCAGTATTTT.

The CDR3 loop reads CAWCLGNTIYF. The DNA of the CDR3 is TGTGCCTGGTGTTTGGGGAACACCATATATTTT. This chain connects TRBV30 to TRBJ1-3, with D unclear. The length of the CDR3 is 11 residues. The V gene lost 5 bases and the J gene lost 7 bases, with 9 bases spanning the gap. Germline assignment: CDR1 GTSNPN and CDR2 SVGIG (reference sequence).

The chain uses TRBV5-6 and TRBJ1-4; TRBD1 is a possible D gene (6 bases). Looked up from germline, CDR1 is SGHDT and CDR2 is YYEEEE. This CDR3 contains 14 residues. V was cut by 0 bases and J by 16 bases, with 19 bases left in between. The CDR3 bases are TGTGCCAGCAGCTTGGGCGACAGGTACCCATCCTGGTTTTTT. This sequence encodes CASSLGDRYPSWFF.

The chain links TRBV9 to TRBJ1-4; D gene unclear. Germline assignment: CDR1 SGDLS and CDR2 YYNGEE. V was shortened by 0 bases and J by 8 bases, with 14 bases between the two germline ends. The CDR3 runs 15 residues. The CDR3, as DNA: TGTGCCAGCAGCGTAGGGGCCCTAAATGAGGAAAAACTGTTTTTT. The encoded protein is CASSVGALNEEKLFF.

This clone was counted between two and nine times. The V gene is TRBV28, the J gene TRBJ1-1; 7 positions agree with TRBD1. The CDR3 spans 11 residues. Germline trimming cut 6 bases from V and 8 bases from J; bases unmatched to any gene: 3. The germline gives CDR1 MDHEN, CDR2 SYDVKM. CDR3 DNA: TGTGCCAGCAGAAAACAGGGGGAAGCTTTCTTT. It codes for CASRKQGEAFF.

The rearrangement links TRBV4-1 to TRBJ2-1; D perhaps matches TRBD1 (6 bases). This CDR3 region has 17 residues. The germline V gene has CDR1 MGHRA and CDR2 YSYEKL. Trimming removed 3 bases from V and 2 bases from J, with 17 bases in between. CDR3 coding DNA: TGCGCCAGCAGCCACCCGTTACAGGGATTTACCTACAATGAGCAGTTCTTC. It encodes CASSHPLQGFTYNEQFF.

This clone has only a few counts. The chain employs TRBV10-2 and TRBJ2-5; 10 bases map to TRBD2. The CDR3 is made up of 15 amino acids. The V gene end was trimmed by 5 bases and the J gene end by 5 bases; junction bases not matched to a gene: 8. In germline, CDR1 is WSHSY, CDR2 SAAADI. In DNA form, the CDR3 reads TGCGCCAGCAGTCAAGAAGCGGGGGGGCTTGAGACCCAGTACTTC. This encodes CASSQEAGGLETQYF.

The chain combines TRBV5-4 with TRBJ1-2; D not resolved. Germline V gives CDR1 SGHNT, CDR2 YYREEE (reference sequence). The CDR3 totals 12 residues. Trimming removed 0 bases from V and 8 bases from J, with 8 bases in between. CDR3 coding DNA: TGTGCCAGCAGCTTGGATTGGGTGGGCTACACCTTC. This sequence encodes CASSLDWVGYTF.

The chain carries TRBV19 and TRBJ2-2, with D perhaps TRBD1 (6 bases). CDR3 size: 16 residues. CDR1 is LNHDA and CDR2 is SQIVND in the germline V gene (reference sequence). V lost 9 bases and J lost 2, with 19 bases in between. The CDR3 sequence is CASGQGMGFNTGELFF. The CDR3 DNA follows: TGTGCCAGCGGTCAGGGGATGGGTTTTAACACCGGGGAGCTGTTTTTT.